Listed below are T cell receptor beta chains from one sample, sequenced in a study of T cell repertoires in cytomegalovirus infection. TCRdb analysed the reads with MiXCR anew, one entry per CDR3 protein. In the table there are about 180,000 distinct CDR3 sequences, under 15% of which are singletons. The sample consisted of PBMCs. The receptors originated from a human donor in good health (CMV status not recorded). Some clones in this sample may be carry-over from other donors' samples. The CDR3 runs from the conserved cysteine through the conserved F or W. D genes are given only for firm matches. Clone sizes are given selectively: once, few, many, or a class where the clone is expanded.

CDR3: CASTGFRNEQFF
DNA: TGTGCCAGCACCGGATTTAGGAATGAGCAGTTCTTC
J: TRBJ2-1
size: many
D: .
V: TRBV6-2/TRBV6-3

CDR3: CASSPRTGSNTEAFF
DNA: TGTGCCAGCAGTCCCCGGACAGGGTCGAACACTGAAGCTTTCTTT
J: TRBJ1-1
size: many
D: TRBD1
V: TRBV12-3/TRBV12-4

CDR3: CASSIGGGLDMNTEAFF
DNA: TGTGCCAGTAGTATAGGGGGGGGCCTCGACATGAACACTGAAGCTTTCTTT
J: TRBJ1-1
size: .
D: .
V: TRBV19

CDR3: CASSPGQANTEAFF
DNA: TGTGCCAGCAGCCCCGGACAGGCAAACACTGAAGCTTTCTTT
J: TRBJ1-1
size: many
D: TRBD1
V: TRBV7-9

CDR3: CASSPQGVAADTQYF
DNA: TGTGCCAGTAGCCCACAGGGGGTAGCGGCAGATACGCAGTATTTT
J: TRBJ2-3
size: .
D: TRBD1
V: TRBV19

CDR3: CASSLVGTGVHEQYF
DNA: TGTGCCAGCAGCTTAGTCGGGACAGGGGTACACGAGCAGTACTTC
J: TRBJ2-7
size: many
D: TRBD1
V: TRBV7-9

CDR3: CASSSAGVENAFF
DNA: TGTGCCAGCAGCTCCGCAGGGGTAGAGAATGCTTTCTTT
J: TRBJ1-1
size: few
D: .
V: TRBV5-6

CDR3: CASSVRDEVQGNEQFF
DNA: TGTGCCAGCAGCGTCAGGGATGAGGTCCAGGGCAATGAGCAGTTCTTC
J: TRBJ2-1
size: many
D: .
V: TRBV7-9

CDR3: CASSRLAGEYNEQFF
DNA: TGTGCCAGTAGCCGACTAGCGGGAGAATACAATGAGCAGTTCTTC
J: TRBJ2-1
size: many
D: TRBD2
V: TRBV19

CDR3: CASSEGRISYNSPLHF
DNA: TGTGCCAGCAGTGAAGGACGGATCTCCTATAATTCACCCCTCCACTTT
J: TRBJ1-6
size: few
D: .
V: TRBV6-1

CDR3: CASSYEGGSGNTIYF
DNA: TGTGCCAGCAGTTACGAGGGTGGCTCCGGAAACACCATATATTTT
J: TRBJ1-3
size: many
D: .
V: TRBV6-5

CDR3: CASSPTAAGGYNEQFF
DNA: TGTGCCAGCAGCCCGACAGCAGCGGGGGGCTACAATGAGCAGTTCTTC
J: TRBJ2-1
size: many
D: TRBD2
V: TRBV7-8

CDR3: CSAGWQGSEGEQYF
DNA: TGCAGTGCTGGTTGGCAAGGCTCCGAGGGGGAGCAGTACTTC
J: TRBJ2-7
size: .
D: .
V: TRBV20-1

CDR3: CASSSRTGGLGGYTF
DNA: TGTGCCAGCAGCTCTCGGACAGGGGGTCTAGGAGGCTACACCTTC
J: TRBJ1-2
size: many
D: TRBD1
V: TRBV7-2

CDR3: CASSPRGTPNTGELFF
DNA: TGTGCCAGCAGCCCCAGGGGGACACCCAACACCGGGGAGCTGTTTTTT
J: TRBJ2-2
size: few
D: TRBD1
V: TRBV7-2

CDR3: CASSLERRNNEQFF
DNA: TGCGCCAGCAGCTTGGAGCGGAGGAACAATGAGCAGTTCTTC
J: TRBJ2-1
size: .
D: .
V: TRBV5-1